One and the same sample provided the 20 T cell receptor beta chains below, sequenced in a study of T cell changes during pregnancy in multiple sclerosis. Profiled with immunoSEQ multiplex PCR; TCRdb holds only in-frame clones, not every one. The sample includes tens of thousands of clones, 92% of them seen just once. Sequencing was performed on CD4+ T cells from peripheral blood mononuclear cells, taken in the second trimester of pregnancy. These receptors all stem from a female donor with multiple sclerosis, enrolled in a pregnancy study.

The rearrangement joins TRBV5-4 to TRBJ1-2; D ambiguous. The CDR3 is 16 residues long. Trimming pared 0 bases from V and 0 bases from J, leaving 12 bases between. Germline V gene lookup returns CDR1 SGHNT and CDR2 YYREEE (reference sequence). CDR3 residues: CASSLGAPVANYGYTF. CDR3 in DNA: TGTGCCAGCAGCTTGGGAGCGCCAGTAGCTAACTATGGCTACACCTTC.

The chain employs TRBV9 and TRBJ2-1; 8 bases match TRBD1. The CDR3 sequence is 19 residues long. Germline V CDR1 and CDR2: SGDLS, YYNGEE. Unmatched junction bases numbered 28, after V lost 5 bases and J lost 12 bases. CDR3 in DNA: TGTGCCAGCAGTAAGTTGGGCCAGCAGCCTGGACAGGGCCCAAGGGCGCAGTTCTTC. Its protein is CASSKLGQQPGQGPRAQFF.

The chain couples TRBV5-1 to TRBJ2-7; a weak D match, TRBD1 (6 bases). Germline-derived CDR1 and CDR2 are SGHRS and YFSETQ. The CDR3 sequence is 14 residues long. V was cut by 7 bases and J by 6 bases, with 20 bases left in between. The CDR3 region is CASRAQTGGGEQYF. CDR3 sequence (DNA): TGCGCCAGCCGCGCCCAGACAGGCGGAGGCGAGCAGTACTTC.

This clone was detected a few times. The CDR3 is CASSLAYSPWGYTF. CDR3 sequence (DNA): TGTGCCAGCAGCTTAGCATACAGCCCCTGGGGCTACACCTTC. The chain combines TRBV7-8 with TRBJ1-2; D gene ambiguous. The CDR3 contains 14 residues. The germline V and J ends were trimmed by 0 bases and 8 bases, with 13 bases remaining between them. The V gene's germline CDR1 is SGHVS and CDR2 FQNEAQ.

The J gene is TRBJ2-7, the V gene TRBV6-1; 7 nucleotides match TRBD1. The J segment lost 2 bases and the V segment lost 7 bases, leaving 8 bases of the junction unmatched. The length of the CDR3 is 14 residues. The germline V gene encodes CDR1 MNHNS and CDR2 SASEGT. The DNA for the CDR3 is TGTGCCAGCACCCCACAGGGGACAGCCTACGAGCAGTACTTC. Translation: CASTPQGTAYEQYF.

The chain joins TRBV5-6 to TRBJ2-5, with D perhaps TRBD2 (6 bases). The CDR3 contains 14 residues. CDR1 and CDR2 from the germline V gene are SGHDT and YYEEEE. Trimming pared 0 bases from V and 2 bases from J, leaving 8 bases between. In DNA, the CDR3 is TGTGCCAGCAGCTTGGGTAGCGGACAAGAGACCCAGTACTTC. This encodes CASSLGSGQETQYF.

The chain joins TRBV28 to TRBJ2-1; 15 nucleotides align to TRBD2. J was trimmed by 10 bases and V by 2 bases; bases with no gene match: 9. Germline V lookup: CDR1 MDHEN, CDR2 SYDVKM. The CDR3 contains 17 residues. In nucleotides, the CDR3 is TGTGCCAGCAGTTTAGCCCGGAGGACTAGCGGGAGGGTGGAGCAGTTCTTC. Translation: CASSLARRTSGRVEQFF.

This chain uses TRBV19 with TRBJ1-5, with 8 bases fitting TRBD1. Germline V gene sequence: CDR1 LNHDA, CDR2 SQIVND (reference sequence). The trim removed 6 bases at V and 3 bases at J, leaving 4 bases unmatched. This CDR3 is built from 14 residues. The CDR3 coding sequence is TGTGCCAGTAGGGAGACAGGGGACAATCAGCCCCAGCATTTT. It is translated as CASRETGDNQPQHF.

The chain has TRBV5-1 and TRBJ1-5; D gene uncertain. V was pared by 4 bases and J by 0 bases, with 8 bases between. This CDR3 has 14 amino acids. Germline loops: CDR1 SGHRS, CDR2 YFSETQ. The CDR3 protein is CASSEGFSNQPQHF. The CDR3 nucleotides read TGCGCCAGCAGCGAGGGTTTTAGCAATCAGCCCCAGCATTTT.

This rearrangement joins TRBV5-6 to TRBJ1-5; D is unclear. CDR3 length: 12 amino acids. Germline lookup yields CDR1 SGHDT and CDR2 YYEEEE. Deletions cut 4 bases from V and 7 bases from J, with 9 bases between. CDR3 amino acids: CASSLAGQPQHF. CDR3 DNA sequence: TGTGCCAGCAGCCTAGCGGGCCAGCCCCAGCATTTT.

The J gene is TRBJ2-6, the V gene TRBV18; a weak D match, TRBD1 (6 bases). CDR1 KGHSH and CDR2 LQKENI come from the germline V gene. The V end was cut by 3 bases, the J end by 1 base, with 10 bases between. This CDR3 is 16 amino acids long. In nucleotides, the CDR3 is TGTGCCAGCTCACCCACAGGGATGTCTGGGGCCAACGTCCTGACTTTC. Amino acid sequence: CASSPTGMSGANVLTF.

J is TRBJ1-5 and V is TRBV6-5; 9 bases map to TRBD1. Germline CDR1 reads MNHEY; CDR2 reads SVGAGI. The CDR3 consists of 14 residues. Germline trimming cut 4 bases from V and 7 bases from J; bases unmatched to any gene: 5. CDR3 in DNA: TGTGCCAGCAGTTTGACAGGGGGTGGCCAGCCCCAGCATTTT. Residues: CASSLTGGGQPQHF.

The chain is built from TRBV5-4 and TRBJ2-7; D unresolved. This CDR3 region has 15 residues. Germline CDR1 SGHNT, CDR2 YYREEE (reference sequence). Trimming shortened V by 0 bases and J by 4 bases, and 14 bases separated the two germline ends. CDR3 in DNA: TGTGCCAGCAGCTTGGGGCATCCTGGAGCATACGAGCAGTACTTC. This encodes CASSLGHPGAYEQYF.

This rearrangement joins TRBV5-6 to TRBJ1-2; no reliable D call. Germline V gene data show CDR1 as SGHDT and CDR2 as YYEEEE. Deletions cut 4 bases from V and 2 bases from J, with 9 bases between. The CDR3 extends over 13 amino acids. CDR3 DNA: TGTGCCAGCAGCAACGGTCGGAACTATGGCTACACCTTC. It is translated as CASSNGRNYGYTF.

CDR3 loop: CASSESGGSIMNTEAFF. The CDR3 region has the DNA TGCGCCAGCAGTGAGTCGGGAGGGTCTATCATGAACACTGAAGCTTTCTTT. V is TRBV10-2 and J is TRBJ1-1; D gene unclear. Germline CDR1 and CDR2: WSHSY and SAAADI. V lost 0 bases, J lost 0 bases, and 14 bases lay in between. The CDR3 contains 17 residues.

The gene calls are TRBV6-1 and TRBJ2-3; 7 nucleotides align to TRBD1. CDR1 is MNHNS, CDR2 SASEGT, per germline. The CDR3 totals 13 residues. After removal of 2 bases from V and 6 bases from J, the junction contained 2 bases not matched to a gene. The CDR3 sequence is CASSEIRGDTQYF. CDR3 sequence (DNA): TGTGCCAGCAGTGAAATCAGGGGGGATACGCAGTATTTT.

The chain carries TRBV6-1 and TRBJ2-1; 11 bases fit TRBD2. CDR1 and CDR2 (germline): MNHNS, SASEGT. The CDR3 runs 14 residues. Unmatched junction bases numbered 6, after V lost 4 bases and J lost 10 bases. The CDR3 loop is CASSAASGGREQFF. In nucleotides, the CDR3 is TGTGCCAGCAGTGCGGCTAGCGGGGGGCGCGAGCAGTTCTTC.

V usage is TRBV18 and J usage is TRBJ1-1; TRBD1 matches at 7 bases. The CDR3 covers 13 residues. The J segment lost 13 bases and the V segment lost 3 bases, leaving 11 bases of the junction unmatched. CDR1 and CDR2 from the germline V gene are KGHSH and LQKENI. The CDR3 DNA sequence: TGTGCCAGCTCACCCGTGGAGACAGGGAGACATTTCTTT. Translating gives CASSPVETGRHFF. The full variable domain, rest sourced from reference TRBV18 and TRBJ1-1, is NAGVMQNPRHLVRRRGQEARLRCSPMKGHSHVYWYRQLPEEGLKFMVYLQKENIIDESGMPKERFSAEFPKEGPSILRIQQVVRGDSAAYFCASSPVETGRHFFGQGTRLTVV.

The rearrangement joins TRBV18 to TRBJ2-3; D perhaps matches TRBD2 (6 bases). There are 13 residues in the CDR3. Germline V gives CDR1 KGHSH, CDR2 LQKENI. Trimming took 10 bases from V and 7 from J, leaving 18 bases between them. The CDR3 loop is CATTPEGSNTQYF. CDR3 nucleotides: TGTGCCACAACCCCGGAGGGAAGCAATACGCAGTATTTT.

This clone is a singleton in its sample. The V call is TRBV6-5, the J call TRBJ2-1; TRBD2 aligns across 10 bases. The CDR3 consists of 15 residues. Germline CDR1 is MNHEY and CDR2 is SVGAGI. The J segment lost 1 base and the V segment lost 6 bases, leaving 3 bases of the junction unmatched. The CDR3: CASRNSGGSYNEQFF. CDR3 DNA: TGTGCCAGCAGAAATAGCGGGGGGTCCTACAATGAGCAGTTCTTC.